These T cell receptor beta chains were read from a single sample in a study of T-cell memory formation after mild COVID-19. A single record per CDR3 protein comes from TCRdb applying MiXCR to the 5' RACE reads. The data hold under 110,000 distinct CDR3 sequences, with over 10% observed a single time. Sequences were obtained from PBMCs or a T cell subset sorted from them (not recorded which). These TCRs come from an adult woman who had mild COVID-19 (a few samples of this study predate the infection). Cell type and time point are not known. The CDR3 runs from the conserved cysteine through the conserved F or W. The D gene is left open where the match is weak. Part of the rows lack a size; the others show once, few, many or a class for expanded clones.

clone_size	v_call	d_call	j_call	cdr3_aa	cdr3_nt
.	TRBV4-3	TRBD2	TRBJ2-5	CASSQDIASGRAEETQYF	TGCGCCAGCAGCCAAGATATCGCTAGCGGGAGGGCAGAAGAGACCCAGTACTTC
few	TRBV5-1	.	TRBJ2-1	CASSLVRLAEATYNEQFF	TGCGCCAGCAGCTTGGTCCGTCTCGCGGAGGCCACCTACAATGAGCAGTTCTTC
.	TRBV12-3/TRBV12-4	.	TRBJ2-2	CATLAPNTGELFF	TGTGCCACCTTAGCGCCGAACACCGGGGAGCTGTTTTTT
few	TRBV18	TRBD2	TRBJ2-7	CASSLGYGRADKYEQYF	TGTGCCAGCTCATTGGGCTACGGGAGGGCCGATAAATACGAGCAGTACTTC
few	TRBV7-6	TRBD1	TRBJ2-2	CASSPQGLSGTGELFF	TGTGCCAGCAGTCCACAGGGGTTAAGCGGCACCGGGGAGCTGTTTTTT
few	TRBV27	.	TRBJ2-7	CASSLYGRTYEQYF	TGTGCCAGCAGTTTATACGGACGAACCTACGAGCAGTACTTC
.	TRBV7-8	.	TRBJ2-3	CASSLEGRGLTDTQYF	TGTGCCAGCAGCTTAGAAGGTCGGGGTCTCACAGATACGCAGTATTTT
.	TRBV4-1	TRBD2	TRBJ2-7	CASSQDKRGSSYEQYF	TGCGCCAGCAGCCAAGATAAGCGGGGGTCTTCCTACGAGCAGTACTTC
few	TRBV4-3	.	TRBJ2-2	CASSQGRYSNTGELFF	TGCGCCAGCAGCCAAGGACGGTATTCGAACACCGGGGAGCTGTTTTTT
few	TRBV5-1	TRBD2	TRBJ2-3	CASSLAGLAESDTQYF	TGCGCCAGCAGCTTGGCTGGACTAGCGGAGTCAGATACGCAGTATTTT